The sequence of this TCR beta chain was determined in a study of T-cell reconstitution after alpha-beta-depleted transplantation in children. A note on this clonotype: The antigen remains unidentified.

Regarding the study as a whole: Newly generated T cells supplied most T-cell counts and diversity one year post-transplant.

Preparation of the TCRbeta library involved a method that used unique molecular identifiers. Each CDR3 protein gets one entry after TCRdb re-called the PCR reads with MiXCR. The repertoire consists of around 270,000 distinct CDR3 sequences, with less than 9.5% occurring once and the leading ten covering approximately 9.6%. Germline CDR1 and CDR2: MDHEN and SYDVKM. The V segment lost 3 bases and the J segment 2 bases; nucleotides outside the gene matches: 8. This CDR3 has 17 amino acids. V is TRBV28 and J is TRBJ2-2; 8 bases are shared with TRBD2. The sequence was obtained from a female patient between 2 and 10 years old who had a stem cell transplant for Fanconi anemia, so the T cells may come from the graft donor. The source material was peripheral blood, sampled 360 days after TCRalphabeta/CD19-depleted stem cell transplant. The CDR3 region is CASSLYLAGINTGELFF. The CDR3, as DNA: TGTGCCAGCAGTTTGTACTTAGCGGGGATAAACACCGGGGAGCTGTTTTTT.